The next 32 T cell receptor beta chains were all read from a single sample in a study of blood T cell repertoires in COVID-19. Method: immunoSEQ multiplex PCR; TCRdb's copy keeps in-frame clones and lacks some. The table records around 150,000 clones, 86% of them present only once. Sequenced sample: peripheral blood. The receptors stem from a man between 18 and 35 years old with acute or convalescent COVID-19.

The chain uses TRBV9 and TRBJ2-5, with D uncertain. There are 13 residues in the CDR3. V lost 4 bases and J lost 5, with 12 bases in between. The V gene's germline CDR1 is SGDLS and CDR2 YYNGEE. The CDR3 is CASSKQASETQYF. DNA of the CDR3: TGTGCCAGCAGCAAGCAGGCTTCGGAGACCCAGTACTTC.

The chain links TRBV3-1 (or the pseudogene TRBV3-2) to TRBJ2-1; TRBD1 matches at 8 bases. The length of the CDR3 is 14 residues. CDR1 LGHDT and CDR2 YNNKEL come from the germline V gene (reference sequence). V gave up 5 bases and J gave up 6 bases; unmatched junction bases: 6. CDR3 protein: CASSGRTGRNEQFF. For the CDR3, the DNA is TGTGCCAGCAGCGGTCGGACAGGGCGCAATGAGCAGTTCTTC.

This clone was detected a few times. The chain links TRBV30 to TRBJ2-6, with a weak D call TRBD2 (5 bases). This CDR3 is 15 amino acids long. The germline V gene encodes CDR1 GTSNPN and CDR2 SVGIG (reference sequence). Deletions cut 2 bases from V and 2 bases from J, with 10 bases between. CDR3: CAWSITRTGANVLTF. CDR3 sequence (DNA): TGTGCCTGGAGTATCACTAGGACTGGGGCCAACGTCCTGACTTTC.

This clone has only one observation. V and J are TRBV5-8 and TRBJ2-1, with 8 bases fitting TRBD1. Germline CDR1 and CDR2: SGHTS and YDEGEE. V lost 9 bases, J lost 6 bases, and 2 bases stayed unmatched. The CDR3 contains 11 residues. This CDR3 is CATGQGNEQFF. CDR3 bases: TGTGCCACAGGACAGGGCAATGAGCAGTTCTTC. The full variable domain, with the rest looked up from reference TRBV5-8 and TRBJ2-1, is EAGVTQSPTHLIKTRGQQATLRCSPISGHTSVYWYQQALGLGLQFLLWYDEGEERNRGNFPPRFSGRQFPNYSSELNVNALELEDSALYLCATGQGNEQFFGPGTRLTVL.

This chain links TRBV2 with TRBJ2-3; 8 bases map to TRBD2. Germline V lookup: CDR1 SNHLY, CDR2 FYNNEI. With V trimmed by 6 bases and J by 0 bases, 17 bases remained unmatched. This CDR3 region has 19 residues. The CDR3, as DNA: TGTGCCAGCAGCAAAATCTCGATGGTAGGCGGGGGGAGCACAGATACGCAGTATTTT. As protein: CASSKISMVGGGSTDTQYF.

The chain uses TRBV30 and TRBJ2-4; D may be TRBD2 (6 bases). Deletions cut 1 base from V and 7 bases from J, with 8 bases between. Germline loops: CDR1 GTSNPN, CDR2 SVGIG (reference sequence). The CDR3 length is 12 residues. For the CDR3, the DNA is TGTGCCTGGAGTGGGGGGGAGAACATTCAGTACTTC. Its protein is CAWSGGENIQYF.

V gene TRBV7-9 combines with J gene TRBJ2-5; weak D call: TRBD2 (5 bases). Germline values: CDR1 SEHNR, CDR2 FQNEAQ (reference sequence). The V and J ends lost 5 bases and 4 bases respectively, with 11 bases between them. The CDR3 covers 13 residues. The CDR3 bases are TGTGCCAGCAGCACTGGGAGCGCAGAGACCCAGTACTTC. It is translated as CASSTGSAETQYF.

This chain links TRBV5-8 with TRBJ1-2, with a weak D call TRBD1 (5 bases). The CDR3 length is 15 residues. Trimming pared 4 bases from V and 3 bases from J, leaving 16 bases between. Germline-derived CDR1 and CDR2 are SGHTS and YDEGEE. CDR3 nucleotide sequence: TGTGCCAGCAGCCCTCGGCAGGGCCCCTACTATGGCTACACCTTC. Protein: CASSPRQGPYYGYTF. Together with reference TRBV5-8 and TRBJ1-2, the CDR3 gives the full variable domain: EAGVTQSPTHLIKTRGQQATLRCSPISGHTSVYWYQQALGLGLQFLLWYDEGEERNRGNFPPRFSGRQFPNYSSELNVNALELEDSALYLCASSPRQGPYYGYTFGSGTRLTVV.

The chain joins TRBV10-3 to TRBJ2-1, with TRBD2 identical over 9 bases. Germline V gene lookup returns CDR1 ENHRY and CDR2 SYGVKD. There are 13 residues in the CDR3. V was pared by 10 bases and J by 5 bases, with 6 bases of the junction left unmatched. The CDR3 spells CARASGADNEQFF. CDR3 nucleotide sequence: TGTGCCAGGGCTAGCGGGGCCGACAATGAGCAGTTCTTC.

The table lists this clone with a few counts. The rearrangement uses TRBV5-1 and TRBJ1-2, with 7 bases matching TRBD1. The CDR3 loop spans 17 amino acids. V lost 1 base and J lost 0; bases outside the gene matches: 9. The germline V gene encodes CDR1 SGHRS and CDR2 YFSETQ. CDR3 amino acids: CASSLSGGGGPNYGYTF. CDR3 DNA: TGCGCCAGCAGCTTGTCAGGGGGAGGTGGCCCTAACTATGGCTACACCTTC.

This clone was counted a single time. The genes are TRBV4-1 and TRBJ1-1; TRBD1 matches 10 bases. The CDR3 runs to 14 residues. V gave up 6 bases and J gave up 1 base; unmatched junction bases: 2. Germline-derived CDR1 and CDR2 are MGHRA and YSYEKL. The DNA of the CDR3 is TGCGCCAGCAGGGGGGACAGGGGGAACACTGAAGCTTTCTTT. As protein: CASRGDRGNTEAFF.

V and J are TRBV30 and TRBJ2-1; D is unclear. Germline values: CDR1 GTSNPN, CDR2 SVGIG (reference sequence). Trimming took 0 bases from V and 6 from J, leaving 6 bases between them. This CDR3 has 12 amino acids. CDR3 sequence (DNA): TGTGCCTGGAGTGTACTCGGCAATGAGCAGTTCTTC. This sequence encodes CAWSVLGNEQFF.

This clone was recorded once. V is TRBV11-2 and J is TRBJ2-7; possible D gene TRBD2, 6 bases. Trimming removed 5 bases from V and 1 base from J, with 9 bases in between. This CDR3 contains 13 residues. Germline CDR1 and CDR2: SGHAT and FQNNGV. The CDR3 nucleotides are TGTGCCAGCAGCCCGGGGGTTTCCTACGAGCAGTACGTC. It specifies CASSPGVSYEQYV.

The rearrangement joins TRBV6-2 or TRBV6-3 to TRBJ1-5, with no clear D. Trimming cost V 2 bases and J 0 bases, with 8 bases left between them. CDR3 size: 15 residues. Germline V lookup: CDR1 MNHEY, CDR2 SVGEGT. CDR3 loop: CASSYNQVSNQPQHF. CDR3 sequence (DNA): TGTGCCAGCAGTTACAACCAGGTTAGCAATCAGCCCCAGCATTTT.

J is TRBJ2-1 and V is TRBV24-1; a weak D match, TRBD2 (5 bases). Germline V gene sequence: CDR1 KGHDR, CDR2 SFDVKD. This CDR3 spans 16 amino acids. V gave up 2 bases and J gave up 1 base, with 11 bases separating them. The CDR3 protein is CATSDSGSPSYNEQFF. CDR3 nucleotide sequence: TGTGCCACCAGTGATTCGGGGTCCCCTTCCTACAATGAGCAGTTCTTC.

The CDR3, as DNA: TGTGCCAGCAGATTGTATATTTCGGGACTATATTACAATGAGCAGTTCTTC. Residues: CASRLYISGLYYNEQFF. This chain links TRBV28 with TRBJ2-1; 7 positions agree with TRBD2. The CDR3 is 17 residues long. Germline V gene sequence: CDR1 MDHEN, CDR2 SYDVKM. V dropped 6 bases and J dropped 4; count of bases not matched to a gene: 15.

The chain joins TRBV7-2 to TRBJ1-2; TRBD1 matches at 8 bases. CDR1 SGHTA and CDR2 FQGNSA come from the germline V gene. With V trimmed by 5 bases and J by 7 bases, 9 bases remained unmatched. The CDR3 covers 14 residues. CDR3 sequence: CASSSQGQVIGYTF. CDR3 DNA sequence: TGTGCCAGCAGCAGCCAGGGACAGGTCATTGGCTACACCTTC.

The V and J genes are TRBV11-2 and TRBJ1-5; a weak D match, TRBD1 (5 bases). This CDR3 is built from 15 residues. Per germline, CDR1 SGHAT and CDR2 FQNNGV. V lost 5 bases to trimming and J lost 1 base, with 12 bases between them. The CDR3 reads CASSPGRGSNQPQHF. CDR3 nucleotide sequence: TGTGCCAGCAGCCCTGGGAGGGGCAGCAATCAGCCCCAGCATTTT.

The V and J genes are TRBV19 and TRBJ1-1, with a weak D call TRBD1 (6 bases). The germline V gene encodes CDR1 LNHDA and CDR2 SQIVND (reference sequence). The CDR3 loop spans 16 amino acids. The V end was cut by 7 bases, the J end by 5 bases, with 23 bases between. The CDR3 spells CASTDSWVRGSTEAFF. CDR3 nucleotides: TGTGCCAGTACCGATTCGTGGGTCAGGGGAAGTACTGAAGCTTTCTTT. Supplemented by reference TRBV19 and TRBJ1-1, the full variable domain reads DGGITQSPKYLFRKEGQNVTLSCEQNLNHDAMYWYRQDPGQGLRLIYYSQIVNDFQKGDIAEGYSVSREKKESFPLTVTSAQKNPTAFYLCASTDSWVRGSTEAFFGQGTRLTVV.

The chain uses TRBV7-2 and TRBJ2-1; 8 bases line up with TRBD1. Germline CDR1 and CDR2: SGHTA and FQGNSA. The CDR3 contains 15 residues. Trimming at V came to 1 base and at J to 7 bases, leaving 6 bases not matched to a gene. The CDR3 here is CASSLGTGFLNEQFF. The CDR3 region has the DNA TGTGCCAGCAGCTTAGGGACAGGGTTCCTTAATGAGCAGTTCTTC.

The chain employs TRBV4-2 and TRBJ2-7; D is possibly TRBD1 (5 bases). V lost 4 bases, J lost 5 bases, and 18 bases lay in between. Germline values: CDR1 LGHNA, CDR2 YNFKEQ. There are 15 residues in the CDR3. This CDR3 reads CASSLLEGAGHEQYF. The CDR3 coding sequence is TGTGCCAGCAGCCTCCTGGAAGGGGCTGGTCACGAGCAGTACTTC.

The CDR3 reads CASSFPRQGGETQYF. DNA for the CDR3: TGTGCCAGCAGCTTCCCCCGACAGGGGGGGGAGACCCAGTACTTC. This chain uses TRBV11-2 with TRBJ2-5, with 9 bases aligning to TRBD1. This CDR3 is 15 amino acids long. The germline CDR1 and CDR2 sequences are SGHAT and FQNNGV. J gave up 5 bases and V 3 bases, and 7 bases lay outside the gene matches.

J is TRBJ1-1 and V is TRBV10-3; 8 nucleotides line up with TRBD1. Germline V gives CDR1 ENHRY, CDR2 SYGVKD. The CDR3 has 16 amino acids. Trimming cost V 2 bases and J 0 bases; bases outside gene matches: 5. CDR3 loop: CAISEGQGALNTEAFF. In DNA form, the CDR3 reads TGTGCCATCAGTGAGGGTCAGGGGGCATTGAACACTGAAGCTTTCTTT.

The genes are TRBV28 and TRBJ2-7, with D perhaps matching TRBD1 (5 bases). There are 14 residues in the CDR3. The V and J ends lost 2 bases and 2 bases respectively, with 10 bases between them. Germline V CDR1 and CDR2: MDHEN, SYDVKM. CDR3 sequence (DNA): TGTGCCAGCAGTTTAAGGGGCAGGACCTACGAGCAGTACGTC. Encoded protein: CASSLRGRTYEQYV.

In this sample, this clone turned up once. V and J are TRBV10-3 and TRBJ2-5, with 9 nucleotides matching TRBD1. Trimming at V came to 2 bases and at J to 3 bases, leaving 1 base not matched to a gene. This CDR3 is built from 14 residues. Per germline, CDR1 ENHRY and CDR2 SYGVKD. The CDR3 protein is CAISERQGEETQYF. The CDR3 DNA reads TGTGCCATCAGTGAGAGACAGGGGGAAGAGACCCAGTACTTC.

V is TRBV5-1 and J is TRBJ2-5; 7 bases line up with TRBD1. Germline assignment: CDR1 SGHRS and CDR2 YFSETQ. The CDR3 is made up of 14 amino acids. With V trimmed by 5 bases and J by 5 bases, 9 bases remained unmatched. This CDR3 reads CASRTGLVSETQYF. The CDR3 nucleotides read TGCGCCAGCAGGACAGGGTTAGTATCGGAGACCCAGTACTTC.

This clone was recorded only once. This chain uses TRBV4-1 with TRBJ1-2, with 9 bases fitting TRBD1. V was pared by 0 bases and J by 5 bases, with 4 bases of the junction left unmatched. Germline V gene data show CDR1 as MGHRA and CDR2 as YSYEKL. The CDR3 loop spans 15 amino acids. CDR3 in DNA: TGCGCCAGCAGCCAAGATGGTGGGACAGGGTATGGCTACACCTTC. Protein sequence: CASSQDGGTGYGYTF.

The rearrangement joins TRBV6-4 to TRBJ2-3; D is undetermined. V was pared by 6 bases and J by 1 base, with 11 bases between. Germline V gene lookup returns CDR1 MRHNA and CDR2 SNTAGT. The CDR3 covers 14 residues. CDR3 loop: CASSFSAGTDTQYF. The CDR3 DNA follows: TGTGCCAGCAGCTTCTCGGCGGGCACAGATACGCAGTATTTT.

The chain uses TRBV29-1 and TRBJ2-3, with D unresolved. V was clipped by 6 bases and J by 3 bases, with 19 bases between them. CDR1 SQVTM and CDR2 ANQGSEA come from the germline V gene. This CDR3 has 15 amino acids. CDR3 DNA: TGCAGCGTGCCATCCCGGGTCGGATGGACAGATACGCAGTATTTT. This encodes CSVPSRVGWTDTQYF.

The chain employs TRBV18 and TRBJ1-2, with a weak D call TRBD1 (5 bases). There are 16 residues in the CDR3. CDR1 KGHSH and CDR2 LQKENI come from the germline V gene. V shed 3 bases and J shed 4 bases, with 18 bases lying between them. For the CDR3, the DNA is TGTGCCAGCTCACCCCCCGAGCAGGGCGGACGCTATGGCTACACCTTC. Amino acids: CASSPPEQGGRYGYTF.

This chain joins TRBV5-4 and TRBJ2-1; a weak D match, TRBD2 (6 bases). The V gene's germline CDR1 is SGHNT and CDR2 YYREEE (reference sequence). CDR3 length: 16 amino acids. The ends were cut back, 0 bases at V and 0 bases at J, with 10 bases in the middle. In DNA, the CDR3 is TGTGCCAGCAGCTTGGGCGGGCGGGGCTCCTACAATGAGCAGTTCTTC. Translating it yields CASSLGGRGSYNEQFF.

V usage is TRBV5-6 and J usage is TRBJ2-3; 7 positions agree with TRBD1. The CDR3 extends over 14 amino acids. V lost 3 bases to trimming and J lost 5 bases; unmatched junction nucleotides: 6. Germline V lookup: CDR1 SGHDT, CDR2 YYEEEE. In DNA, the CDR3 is TGTGCCAGCAGCTCTGACAGGGCAGGAGATACGCAGTATTTT. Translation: CASSSDRAGDTQYF.